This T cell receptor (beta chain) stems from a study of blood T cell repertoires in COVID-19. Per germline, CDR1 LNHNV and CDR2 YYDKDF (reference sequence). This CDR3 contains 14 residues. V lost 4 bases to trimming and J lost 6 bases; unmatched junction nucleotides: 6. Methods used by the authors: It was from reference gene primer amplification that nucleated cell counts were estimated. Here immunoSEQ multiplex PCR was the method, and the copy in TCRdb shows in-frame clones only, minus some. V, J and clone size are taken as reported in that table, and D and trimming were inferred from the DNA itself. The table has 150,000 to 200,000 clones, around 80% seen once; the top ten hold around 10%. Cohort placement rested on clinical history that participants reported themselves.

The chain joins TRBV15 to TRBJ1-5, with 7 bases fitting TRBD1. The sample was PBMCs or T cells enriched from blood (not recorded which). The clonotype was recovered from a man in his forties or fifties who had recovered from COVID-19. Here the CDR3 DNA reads TGTGCCACCAGCAAAGGGGGCTCGGGTCAGCCCCAGCATTTT. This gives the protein CATSKGGSGQPQHF.